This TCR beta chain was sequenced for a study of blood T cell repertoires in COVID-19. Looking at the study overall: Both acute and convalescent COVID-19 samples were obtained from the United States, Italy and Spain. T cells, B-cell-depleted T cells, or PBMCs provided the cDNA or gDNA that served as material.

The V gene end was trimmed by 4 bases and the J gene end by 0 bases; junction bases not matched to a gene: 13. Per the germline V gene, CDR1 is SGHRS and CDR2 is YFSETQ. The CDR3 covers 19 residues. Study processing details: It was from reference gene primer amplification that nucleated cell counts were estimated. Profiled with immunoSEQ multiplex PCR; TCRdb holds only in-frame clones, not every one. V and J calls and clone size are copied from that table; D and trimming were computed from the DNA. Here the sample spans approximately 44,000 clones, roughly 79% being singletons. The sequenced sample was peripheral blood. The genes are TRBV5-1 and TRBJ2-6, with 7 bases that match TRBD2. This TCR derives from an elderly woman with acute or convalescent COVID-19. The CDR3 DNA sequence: TGCGCCAGCAGCGGGGAGGGTAGCGTCACGAGCTCTGGGGCCAACGTCCTGACTTTC. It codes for CASSGEGSVTSSGANVLTF.